The 19 T cell receptor beta chains reported below all come from one sample, sequenced in a study of OX40 agonist ivuxolimab in advanced cancers. Assay used: immunoSEQ multiplex PCR; TCRdb lists only in-frame clones, some missing. The sample has approximately 77,000 clones, around 83% seen once. This specimen was CD4+ or CD8+ T cells sorted from blood, taken in a trial of the OX40 agonist ivuxolimab. The receptors were gathered from an adult with an advanced solid tumor such as melanoma, head and neck, liver or kidney cancer.

The genes are TRBV5-1 and TRBJ2-7; maybe TRBD1 (5 bases). The germline gives CDR1 SGHRS, CDR2 YFSETQ. This CDR3 contains 12 residues. V was clipped by 1 base and J by 5 bases, with 7 bases between them. CDR3 region: CASSLTDNEQYF. In DNA, the CDR3 is TGCGCCAGCAGCTTGACGGACAACGAGCAGTACTTC.

The chain combines TRBV5-6 with TRBJ2-2, with TRBD1 matching 8 bases. Germline V CDR1 and CDR2: SGHDT, YYEEEE. This CDR3 has 16 amino acids. Losses at the gene ends were 3 bases for V and 2 bases for J; bases not matched to a gene: 6. In DNA form, the CDR3 reads TGTGCCAGCAGCTCCTTCGGGACAGGTAACACCGGGGAGCTGTTTTTT. Protein: CASSSFGTGNTGELFF.

The rearrangement links TRBV7-3 to TRBJ2-1; a weak D match, TRBD1 (6 bases). Germline V gives CDR1 SGHTA, CDR2 FQGTGA. The CDR3 length is 14 residues. V was shortened by 5 bases and J by 13 bases, with 21 bases between the two germline ends. The CDR3 region has the DNA TGTGCCAGCAGCCAGAATTGGGGGCTTGGGGAACAGTTCTTC. It is translated as CASSQNWGLGEQFF.

The rearrangement uses TRBV11-3 and TRBJ2-5; 10 bases fit TRBD2. The CDR3 runs to 15 residues. V gave up 4 bases and J gave up 4 bases; unmatched junction bases: 6. CDR1 and CDR2 from the germline V gene are SGHNT and YENEEA. CDR3 in amino acids: CASSWSGGALETQYF. In DNA form, the CDR3 reads TGTGCCAGCAGCTGGAGCGGGGGGGCCCTAGAGACCCAGTACTTC.

This chain connects TRBV4-3 to TRBJ2-2, with D possibly being TRBD1 (6 bases). The ends were cut back, 0 bases at V and 6 bases at J, with 17 bases in the middle. The CDR3 is made up of 17 amino acids. CDR1 is LGHNA and CDR2 is YSLEER in the germline V gene. The CDR3 DNA sequence: TGCGCCAGCAGCCAAGATCGACCGGAGACAGGTCCCGGGGAGCTGTTTTTT. Encoded protein: CASSQDRPETGPGELFF.

The rearrangement joins TRBV18 to TRBJ2-5; 11 nucleotides line up with TRBD1. The CDR3 has 15 residues. V shed 4 bases, J shed 1 base, and the junction held 2 bases outside the gene matches. CDR1 and CDR2 (germline): KGHSH, LQKENI. The CDR3 DNA reads as TGTGCCAGCTCACGGACAGGGGGCATCCAAGAGACCCAGTACTTC. Protein sequence: CASSRTGGIQETQYF.

The rearrangement links TRBV15 to TRBJ2-4; D gene unclear. V was clipped by 4 bases and J by 0 bases, with 10 bases between them. CDR1 and CDR2 from the germline V gene are LNHNV and YYDKDF (reference sequence). This CDR3 region has 15 residues. CDR3 in DNA: TGTGCCACCAGCAAACCCGACCGAGCCAAAAACATTCAGTACTTC. Its protein product is CATSKPDRAKNIQYF.

This sequence joins TRBV5-1 and TRBJ1-5; D is unresolved. Germline V gene sequence: CDR1 SGHRS, CDR2 YFSETQ. This CDR3 region has 15 residues. The V end was cut by 0 bases, the J end by 6 bases, with 13 bases between. The CDR3 sequence: CASSLAPGEGQPQHF. In nucleotides, the CDR3 is TGCGCCAGCAGCTTGGCTCCGGGCGAAGGTCAGCCCCAGCATTTT.

The chain joins TRBV5-1 to TRBJ2-5; 7 nucleotides line up with TRBD1. Germline lookup yields CDR1 SGHRS and CDR2 YFSETQ. The CDR3 contains 15 residues. Trimming removed 4 bases from V and 2 bases from J; junction bases left unmatched: 8. DNA of the CDR3: TGCGCCAGCAGCGAACAAGGACAGGTTCAAGAGACCCAGTACTTC. Translated: CASSEQGQVQETQYF.

The rearrangement uses TRBV6-1 and TRBJ2-1; a possible D gene is TRBD1 (6 bases). Germline CDR1 is MNHNS and CDR2 is SASEGT. There are 15 residues in the CDR3. V was trimmed by 5 bases and J by 8 bases, leaving 19 bases between them. The CDR3 spells CASSSQPRGNDEQFF. The DNA of the CDR3 is TGTGCCAGCAGTTCCCAGCCAAGGGGGAACGATGAGCAGTTCTTC.

The chain is built from TRBV28 and TRBJ2-1; 13 bases are shared with TRBD2. The CDR3 length is 16 residues. J lost 7 bases, V lost 5 bases, and 8 bases had no gene match. Looked up from germline, CDR1 is MDHEN and CDR2 is SYDVKM. DNA of the CDR3: TGTGCCAGCAGTCGGACTAGCGGGGGCGGGGTGAATGAGCAGTTCTTC. Its translation: CASSRTSGGGVNEQFF.

This sequence joins TRBV19 and TRBJ1-5; D remains ambiguous. Deletions cut 3 bases from V and 1 base from J, with 7 bases between. The germline gives CDR1 LNHDA, CDR2 SQIVND (reference sequence). The length of the CDR3 is 14 residues. CDR3 sequence reads: CASSIRQSNQPQHF. CDR3 bases: TGTGCCAGTAGTATCCGCCAGAGCAATCAGCCCCAGCATTTT.

The chain uses TRBV5-1 and TRBJ2-3; the match to TRBD2 covers 8 bases. Losses at the gene ends were 4 bases for V and 2 bases for J; bases not matched to a gene: 6. Germline V gene sequence: CDR1 SGHRS, CDR2 YFSETQ. The CDR3 is 15 amino acids. CDR3 in DNA: TGCGCCAGCAGCACAGCGGGAGACATCACAGATACGCAGTATTTT. This encodes CASSTAGDITDTQYF.

This chain connects TRBV10-1 to TRBJ2-1; 9 bases match TRBD2. The CDR3 is made up of 17 amino acids. Germline trimming cut 0 bases from V and 7 bases from J; bases unmatched to any gene: 10. The germline V gene encodes CDR1 WNHNN and CDR2 SYGVQD (reference sequence). DNA of the CDR3: TGCGCCAGCAGTGAGTCCCGGGGTAGCGGGAGCGGAAATGAGCAGTTCTTC. Its translation: CASSESRGSGSGNEQFF.

The rearrangement uses TRBV28 and TRBJ1-4, with TRBD1 identical over 9 bases. This CDR3 has 15 residues. The trim removed 3 bases at V and 6 bases at J, leaving 5 bases unmatched. Germline assignment: CDR1 MDHEN and CDR2 SYDVKM. For the CDR3, the DNA is TGTGCCAGCAGTTTTCCGGGACAGGGATATGAAAAACTGTTTTTT. Protein: CASSFPGQGYEKLFF.

This clone occurred a few times. This chain links TRBV19 with TRBJ2-6; 7 bases agree with TRBD1. CDR1 is LNHDA and CDR2 is SQIVND in the germline V gene (reference sequence). The CDR3 contains 15 residues. The junction had 1 base not matched to a gene; V was cut back by 5 bases and J by 0 bases. The CDR3 region has the DNA TGTGCCAGTAGTCGACAGGGCTCTGGGGCCAACGTCCTGACTTTC. Amino acids: CASSRQGSGANVLTF.

This sequence joins TRBV5-1 and TRBJ2-7; 9 bases are a match to TRBD1. Germline loops: CDR1 SGHRS, CDR2 YFSETQ. The CDR3 contains 15 residues. Trimming took 2 bases from V and 2 from J; bases not matched to a gene: 5. The CDR3 nucleotides are TGCGCCAGCAGCTTTTCACAGGGGGCAACCTACGAGCAGTACTTC. Its protein product is CASSFSQGATYEQYF.

This clone was counted a few times. V gene TRBV9 combines with J gene TRBJ1-5; 9 bases fit TRBD1. The CDR3 extends over 16 amino acids. Germline V CDR1 and CDR2: SGDLS, YYNGEE. The J segment lost 5 bases and the V segment lost 3 bases, leaving 9 bases of the junction unmatched. CDR3 DNA: TGTGCCAGCAGCGCGGGGGGTACAGGGGGCGATCAGCCCCAGCATTTT. Its protein is CASSAGGTGGDQPQHF.

CDR3 residues: CASSRTGIVNEAFF. The CDR3 region has the DNA TGTGCCAGCAGTAGGACAGGGATAGTTAATGAAGCTTTCTTT. The chain couples TRBV28 to TRBJ1-1, with 8 bases fitting TRBD1. Per the germline V gene, CDR1 is MDHEN and CDR2 is SYDVKM. The length of the CDR3 is 14 residues. J was trimmed by 7 bases and V by 5 bases; bases with no gene match: 9.